These T cell receptor beta chains were read from a single sample in a study of blood T cell repertoires in COVID-19. Only in-frame clones appear in the TCRdb table, and some are missing; sequencing was by immunoSEQ multiplex PCR. Of roughly 330,000 clones detected, 80% to 90% appear once; the ten largest clones hold 5% to 6%. Sequencing was performed on PBMCs or T cells enriched from blood (not recorded which). The receptors stem from a man under 40 who had recovered from COVID-19. CDR3s include the opening cysteine and the closing phenylalanine or tryptophan. The order of the fields is clone size, V gene, D gene, J gene, CDR3 DNA, CDR3 protein. The D gene is left open where the match is weak. Rows give clone size only sometimes, using once, few, many, or a class for an expanded clone.

size: .; V: TRBV4-1; D: .; J: TRBJ2-7; DNA: TGCGCCAGCAGCCAAGAGTGGGGGCTCCGGTCCTACGAGCAGTACTTC; CDR3: CASSQEWGLRSYEQYF
size: .; V: TRBV18; D: .; J: TRBJ2-2; DNA: TGTGCCAGCTCACCCACGCCAGAGGACACCGGGGAGCTGTTTTTT; CDR3: CASSPTPEDTGELFF
size: .; V: TRBV6-5; D: TRBD1; J: TRBJ1-1; DNA: TGTGCCACCGAGACAGGGTTGGGCACTGAAGCTTTCTTT; CDR3: CATETGLGTEAFF
size: .; V: TRBV2; D: TRBD1; J: TRBJ2-7; DNA: TGTGCCAGCAGCAAGGGACAGAGCTACGAGCAGTACTTC; CDR3: CASSKGQSYEQYF
size: .; V: TRBV5-6; D: TRBD1; J: TRBJ1-2; DNA: TGTGCCAGCAGCTGGGACAGGGGGGGTAACTATGGCTACACCTTC; CDR3: CASSWDRGGNYGYTF
size: .; V: TRBV5-4; D: TRBD1; J: TRBJ1-4; DNA: TGTGCCAGCAGCACTAGGACAGGGATCGAGGAAAAACTGTTTTTT; CDR3: CASSTRTGIEEKLFF
size: .; V: TRBV6-5; D: TRBD2; J: TRBJ2-3; DNA: TGTGCCAGCAATAGCGGGGGGGCCCCAGATACGCAGTATTTT; CDR3: CASNSGGAPDTQYF
size: .; V: TRBV6-6; D: .; J: TRBJ1-4; DNA: TGTGCCAGCTGGGCGGGTAATGAAAAACTGTTTTTT; CDR3: CASWAGNEKLFF
size: once; V: TRBV3-1/TRBV3-2; D: .; J: TRBJ1-1; DNA: TGTGCCAGCAGCCAATTACAGGGTAGAGGGCCGAACACTGAAGCTTTCTTT; CDR3: CASSQLQGRGPNTEAFF
size: .; V: TRBV6-5; D: TRBD1; J: TRBJ1-4; DNA: TGTGCCAGCAGGGGGGGACAGCTTAATGAAAAACTGTTTTTT; CDR3: CASRGGQLNEKLFF
size: .; V: TRBV18; D: .; J: TRBJ2-7; DNA: TGTGCCAGCTCACCCCAACAGGGAACCTACGAGCAGTACTTC; CDR3: CASSPQQGTYEQYF
size: .; V: TRBV7-8; D: TRBD1; J: TRBJ2-5; DNA: TGTGCCAGCAGCACAACAGGGGGCTTTGAGACCCAGTACTTC; CDR3: CASSTTGGFETQYF
size: few; V: TRBV27; D: TRBD1; J: TRBJ2-7; DNA: TGTGCCAGCAAGGACAGGTCGTACTCCGAGCAGTACTTC; CDR3: CASKDRSYSEQYF
size: .; V: TRBV28; D: .; J: TRBJ1-6; DNA: TGTGCCAGCAGATATCAGGGACCCGGGGGTTCACCCCTCCACTTT; CDR3: CASRYQGPGGSPLHF
size: .; V: TRBV29-1; D: .; J: TRBJ2-3; DNA: TGCAGCGTTGAAGCTCACTCCTACACAGATACGCAGTATTTT; CDR3: CSVEAHSYTDTQYF
size: .; V: TRBV30; D: .; J: TRBJ2-7; DNA: TGTGCCTGGAGTTTCGGAGGGGCCTACGAGCAGTACTTC; CDR3: CAWSFGGAYEQYF
size: once; V: TRBV6-1; D: .; J: TRBJ1-2; DNA: TGTGCCAGCAGTGAATTTCGGGGGGCGAGTGGGGACTATGGCTACACCTTC; CDR3: CASSEFRGASGDYGYTF
size: .; V: TRBV15; D: TRBD1; J: TRBJ2-2; DNA: TGTGCCACCAGCAGAGTGGCAGGGGGCGCGACCGGGGAGCTGTTTTTT; CDR3: CATSRVAGGATGELFF
size: .; V: TRBV2; D: .; J: TRBJ2-5; DNA: TGTGCCAGCATTGTTTACGGGGGGCCCCAAGAGACCCAGTACTTC; CDR3: CASIVYGGPQETQYF
size: .; V: TRBV7-2; D: TRBD1; J: TRBJ1-4; DNA: TGTGCCAGCAGCTTTATGGGACAGGGCAGTGAAAAACTGTTTTTT; CDR3: CASSFMGQGSEKLFF
size: .; V: TRBV19; D: TRBD2; J: TRBJ2-1; DNA: TGTGCCAGTAGTATAGGGTATAGCGGGGGGGCTTTCTTC; CDR3: CASSIGYSGGAFF
size: .; V: TRBV9; D: TRBD1; J: TRBJ1-4; DNA: TGTGCCAGCAGGATCGCGGGGACAGCTAATGAAAAACTGTTTTTT; CDR3: CASRIAGTANEKLFF
size: few; V: TRBV27; D: TRBD1; J: TRBJ1-1; DNA: TGTGCCAGCACCCTGACAGGGTTCGCCTCCACTGAAGCTTTCTTT; CDR3: CASTLTGFASTEAFF
size: .; V: TRBV19; D: .; J: TRBJ1-3; DNA: TGTGCCAGCTCCAGGGAAGGAAACACCATATATTTT; CDR3: CASSREGNTIYF
size: .; V: TRBV11-3; D: .; J: TRBJ2-5; DNA: TGTGCCAGCAGCTTACGGGGTCAAGAGACCCAGTACTTC; CDR3: CASSLRGQETQYF
size: .; V: TRBV12-3/TRBV12-4; D: .; J: TRBJ1-3; DNA: TGTGCCAGCAGTTCCTACTCTGGAAACACCATATATTTT; CDR3: CASSSYSGNTIYF
size: .; V: TRBV27; D: .; J: TRBJ2-7; DNA: TGTGCCAGCAGTCAACGGGACACTACCTACGAGCAGTACTTC; CDR3: CASSQRDTTYEQYF